The text below deals with one TCR beta chain. TCRdb's table, derived via immunoSEQ multiplex PCR, lists solely in-frame clones and lacks some. The data show around 250,000 clones, more than 75% seen once. Cohort allocation depended upon clinical history that participants reported. These data come from a study of blood T cell repertoires in COVID-19. The wider study: Spain, Italy and the United States supplied samples that represented acute and convalescent COVID-19. Sample material is recorded as cDNA or gDNA derived from T cells, B-cell-depleted T cells, or PBMCs.

Sequenced material: PBMCs or T cells enriched from blood (not recorded which). The TCR comes from a woman between 45 and 60 years old who had recovered from COVID-19.

As DNA, the CDR3 is TGTGCCAGCAGCTCGACACAGGGGGCATTCGGCTACACCTTC. Protein sequence: CASSSTQGAFGYTF. V is TRBV27 and J is TRBJ1-2, with TRBD1 matching over 9 bases. The germline gives CDR1 MNHEY, CDR2 SMNVEV (reference sequence). The V and J ends lost 6 bases and 8 bases, in that order; junction bases with no gene match: 10. CDR3 size: 14 residues.